This TCR beta chain originates from a study of CD8+CD57+ T cells in acquired aplastic anemia. Study context: The study obtained an average of about 3.4 ug of DNA from sorted CD4+ and CD8+ cells. Regarding the study as a whole: Significant differences in CD8+ Simpson's diversity were not observed between patients and controls.

TCR beta VDJ combinations and CDR3 sequences were profiled from genomic DNA. TCRdb re-analysed the reads in MiXCR, keeping a single row per CDR3 protein. Of some 210,000 distinct CDR3 sequences listed, over 60% are singletons. In germline, CDR1 is SGHTA, CDR2 FQGNSA. The CDR3 loop spans 17 amino acids. V gave up 7 bases and J gave up 7 bases, with 25 bases separating them. As for this clonotype: Its specificity is not known.

Sequencing was done on a sample of sorted CD4+, CD8+, or CD8+CD57+ T cells (not recorded which) from PBMCs. The chain has TRBV7-2 and TRBJ2-2, with D perhaps assigned TRBD1 or TRBD2 (6 bases each). The sequence derives from a human donor in good health. The CDR3 sequence: CASNPLRGTPLDGELFF. Written as DNA, the CDR3 is TGTGCCAGCAACCCTCTTCGGGGGACACCTTTAGACGGGGAGCTGTTTTTT.